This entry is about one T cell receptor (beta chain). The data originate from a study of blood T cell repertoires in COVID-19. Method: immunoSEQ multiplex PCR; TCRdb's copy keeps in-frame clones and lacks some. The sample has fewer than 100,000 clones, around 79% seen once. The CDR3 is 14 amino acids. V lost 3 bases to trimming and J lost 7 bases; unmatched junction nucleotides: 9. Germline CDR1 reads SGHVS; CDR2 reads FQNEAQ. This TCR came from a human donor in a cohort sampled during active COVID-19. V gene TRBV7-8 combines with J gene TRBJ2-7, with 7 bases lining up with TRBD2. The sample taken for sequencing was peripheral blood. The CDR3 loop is CASSFGQGAGEQYF. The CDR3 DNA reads TGTGCCAGCAGCTTTGGGCAGGGAGCGGGGGAGCAGTACTTC.